This T cell receptor beta chain was sequenced for a study of CD8+ T cells in alopecia areata. Sequencing relied on a cDNA template that was reverse transcribed from extracted RNA. Produced via immunoSEQ multiplex PCR; TCRdb's table is partial and in-frame only. This sample has about 110,000 clones, with 50% to 60% found just once. In this sample, this clone turned up a few times. The source is a human donor with alopecia areata. Sequencing used NKG2D-low CD8+ T cells sorted from blood.

As DNA, the CDR3 is TGTGCCAGCAGCTTACAACAGTGGGTCGCCCAGTACTTC. Translated, it gives CASSLQQWVAQYF. The chain combines TRBV7-9 with TRBJ2-5; D is uncertain. Germline CDR1 and CDR2: SEHNR and FQNEAQ (reference sequence). The V and J ends lost 2 bases and 9 bases respectively, with 13 bases between them. The CDR3 is made up of 13 amino acids.